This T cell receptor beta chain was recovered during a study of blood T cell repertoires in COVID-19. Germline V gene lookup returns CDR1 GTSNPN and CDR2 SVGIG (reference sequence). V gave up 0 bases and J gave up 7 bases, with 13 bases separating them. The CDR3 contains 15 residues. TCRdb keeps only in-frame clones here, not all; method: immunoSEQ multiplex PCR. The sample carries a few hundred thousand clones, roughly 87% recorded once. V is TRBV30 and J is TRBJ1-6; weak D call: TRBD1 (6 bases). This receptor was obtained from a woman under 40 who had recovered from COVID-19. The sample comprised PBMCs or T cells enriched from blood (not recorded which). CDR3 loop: CAWSVLRGKNSPLHF. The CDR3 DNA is TGTGCCTGGAGTGTACTTAGGGGGAAAAATTCACCCCTCCACTTT.